The T cell receptor beta chain described here comes from a study of blood T cell repertoires in COVID-19. Background on the study: PBMCs, B-cell-depleted T cells, or T cells were the source of the cDNA or gDNA that made up the material.

Germline V CDR1 and CDR2: ENHRY, SYGVKD. The CDR3 totals 13 residues. Losses at the gene ends were 5 bases for V and 5 bases for J; bases not matched to a gene: 4. Study members were between 18 and 89 years old and lived in 24 US regions. Up to 2 weeks before entering the study, exposed participants had met a COVID-19 case. Under the authors' procedure: Quantification of nucleated cells was approximated via reference gene primer amplification. Sequencing used immunoSEQ multiplex PCR; TCRdb keeps in-frame clones, though not all of them. The V and J calls and clone size are taken from that table; D and trimming were inferred from the DNA. The sample lists a few hundred thousand clones, around 89% seen once, with roughly 15% in the top ten.

The sample taken for sequencing was PBMCs or T cells enriched from blood (not recorded which). The rearrangement uses TRBV10-3 and TRBJ2-5; TRBD1 aligns across 8 bases. The clonotype originates from a man aged 30 to 45 who had been exposed to COVID-19. Here the CDR3 DNA reads TGTGCCATCAGTCAGGGGGCAGGTGAGACCCAGTACTTC. Its protein is CAISQGAGETQYF.